These 29 T cell receptor beta chains originate from one sample sequenced in a study of shared clonotypes between healthy human individuals (dated by TCRdb to the early 2020s). Library construction relied on the immunoSEQ multiplex PCR assay. TCRdb re-hosts the immuneACCESS table, in-frame sequences only. Its copies lack some clones; in the studies checked, an unresolved V gene accounts for under half of them, and the cause for the rest is not known. The sample contains roughly 2 million clones, less than 95% of them found a single time. The ten most abundant clones make up roughly 1% of the sample. CD8 naive samples were CD45RO-negative cells positively selected for CCR7, giving a CD45RA+CCR7+ population that excluded TemRA cells. The sequencing sample was made of naive CD8+ T cells sorted from blood. Sample cell subset or site, as interpreted from the label and publication: CD45RA+CCR7+. All receptors come from a man in his late teens or twenties in good health.

On this clone itself: The sample has other DNA sequences that encode this CDR3 too. The chain combines TRBV6-5 with TRBJ2-7; D remains unclear. Germline values: CDR1 MNHEY, CDR2 SVGAGI. The CDR3 has 15 residues. V was pared by 0 bases and J by 2 bases, with 11 bases between. The CDR3 sequence is CASSYSSVGTYEQYF. The DNA of the CDR3 is TGTGCCAGCAGTTACTCGAGTGTAGGGACCTACGAGCAGTACTTC.

Concerning this clone: In the same sample, other DNA sequences code for this CDR3. The rearrangement links TRBV9 to TRBJ2-5; tentatively, D is TRBD2 (6 bases). V dropped 0 bases and J dropped 3 bases, with 6 bases sitting between them. The CDR3 is 13 residues long. Germline CDR1 reads SGDLS; CDR2 reads YYNGEE. CDR3 sequence (DNA): TGTGCCAGCAGCGTAGGACTAGAAGAGACCCAGTACTTC. Protein product: CASSVGLEETQYF.

V usage is TRBV27 and J usage is TRBJ2-7; D might be TRBD2 (5 bases). This CDR3 region has 16 residues. Trimming stripped 5 bases from V and 3 bases from J, with 20 bases between. CDR1 and CDR2 from the germline V gene are MNHEY and SMNVEV (reference sequence). DNA of the CDR3: TGTGCCAGCAGTCCATCGAGGGCTATAGTCGTCTACGAGCAGTACTTC. Translated, it gives CASSPSRAIVVYEQYF.

This chain connects TRBV11-2 to TRBJ1-3; D perhaps matches TRBD1 (5 bases). Trimming took off 11 bases at V and 0 bases at J, with 14 bases between the two ends. Germline loops: CDR1 SGHAT, CDR2 FQNNGV. This CDR3 region has 14 residues. CDR3 loop: CASSGAHSGNTIYF. CDR3 DNA sequence: TGTGCCTCTAGTGGGGCCCACTCTGGAAACACCATATATTTT.

This clone is a singleton in its sample. DNA for the CDR3: TGTGCCAGCAGCTCGACCCAGGGGGTTAATGAAAAACTGTTTTTT. It encodes CASSSTQGVNEKLFF. V usage is TRBV5-6 and J usage is TRBJ1-4, with TRBD1 identical over 7 bases. The germline gives CDR1 SGHDT, CDR2 YYEEEE. With 3 bases clipped from V and 4 bases from J, the junction kept 6 bases outside the gene matches. The CDR3 consists of 15 residues. The full variable domain, in which reference TRBV5-6 and TRBJ1-4 provide the parts outside the CDR3, is DAGVTQSPTHLIKTRGQQVTLRCSPKSGHDTVSWYQQALGQGPQFIFQYYEEEERQRGNFPDRFSGHQFPNYSSELNVNALLLGDSALYLCASSSTQGVNEKLFFGSGTQLSVL.

V gene TRBV7-8 combines with J gene TRBJ2-7; D gene uncertain. Germline V lookup: CDR1 SGHVS, CDR2 FQNEAQ. V was cut by 2 bases and J by 7 bases, with 12 bases left in between. The CDR3 covers 13 residues. The CDR3 nucleotides are TGTGCCAGCAGCTTATTCGGACCTGGGGAGCAGTACTTC. This encodes CASSLFGPGEQYF.

The chain is built from TRBV6-6 and TRBJ2-7, with 11 bases fitting TRBD1. CDR1 and CDR2 from the germline V gene are MNHNY and SVGAGI (reference sequence). This CDR3 has 15 residues. J lost 3 bases, V lost 4 bases, and 5 bases had no gene match. CDR3 DNA sequence: TGTGCCAGCAGTTTCGGGACAGGGGGATACTACGAGCAGTACTTC. This translates into CASSFGTGGYYEQYF.

This clone is a singleton in its sample. This chain uses TRBV6-5 with TRBJ2-7, with D possibly TRBD1 on 5 matching bases. CDR3 size: 15 residues. Germline V gene sequence: CDR1 MNHEY, CDR2 SVGAGI. Between the trimmed V and J ends, which lost 6 bases and 2 bases, there was a span of 17 bases. The CDR3 nucleotides are TGTGCCAGCAGATCCCTTAGGGCAGGGCCCTACGAGCAGTACTTC. Protein sequence: CASRSLRAGPYEQYF.

Comment on this clone: Other nucleotide sequences in the sample specify the same CDR3. The genes are TRBV7-9 and TRBJ1-6; 8 nucleotides match TRBD1. Germline V gives CDR1 SEHNR, CDR2 FQNEAQ (reference sequence). V was pared by 3 bases and J by 4 bases, with 2 bases of the junction left unmatched. The CDR3 totals 15 residues. CDR3 coding DNA: TGTGCCAGCAGCTTGGGGACAGGTTATAATTCACCCCTCCACTTT. Protein product: CASSLGTGYNSPLHF.

This rearrangement joins TRBV7-3 to TRBJ2-1; perhaps TRBD2 as D (6 bases). The V gene lost 5 bases and the J gene lost 12 bases, with 17 bases spanning the gap. In germline, CDR1 is SGHTA, CDR2 FQGTGA. This CDR3 is 13 amino acids long. In DNA, the CDR3 is TGTGCCAGCAGCCACCACAGCGGGTCCTCGCAGTTCTTC. Translation gives CASSHHSGSSQFF.

The J gene is TRBJ2-3, the V gene TRBV10-2; D possibly corresponds to TRBD1 (6 bases). The V gene lost 6 bases and the J gene lost 2 bases, with 18 bases spanning the gap. CDR3 length equals 16 residues. Germline CDR1 WSHSY, CDR2 SAAADI. The chain's CDR3 is CASRNRENLFTDTQYF. CDR3 nucleotides: TGCGCCAGCAGGAACAGGGAAAATCTATTCACAGATACGCAGTATTTT.

A single count supports this clone. Other DNA sequences from this sample encode an identical CDR3 as well. The chain links TRBV6-1 to TRBJ2-7, with a possible D match to TRBD1 (5 bases). With 6 bases removed from V and 2 bases from J, the gap between germline ends came to 5 bases. This CDR3 has 11 residues. The germline gives CDR1 MNHNS, CDR2 SASEGT. The CDR3 region has the DNA TGTGCCAGCAGGACAGCCTACGAGCAGTACTTC. Its translation is CASRTAYEQYF.

This chain uses TRBV5-8 with TRBJ1-4; no firm D call. The CDR3 is 17 amino acids. V shed 0 bases and J shed 3 bases, with 15 bases lying between them. CDR1 is SGHTS, CDR2 YDEGEE, per germline. This chain's CDR3 is CASSLDLATNANEKLFF. DNA for the CDR3: TGTGCCAGCAGCTTGGATCTGGCCACTAATGCTAATGAAAAACTGTTTTTT.

Here the CDR3 reads CASSQRGVYEQFF. As DNA, the CDR3 is TGTGCCAGCAGCCAACGGGGGGTGTATGAGCAGTTCTTC. This sequence joins TRBV14 and TRBJ2-1, with TRBD2 matching over 7 bases. The CDR3 runs 13 residues. The germline V gene encodes CDR1 SGHDN and CDR2 FVKESK. Germline trimming cut 2 bases from V and 8 bases from J; bases unmatched to any gene: 3.

Comment on this clone: Distinct nucleotide sequences in the sample also encode this CDR3. The rearrangement joins TRBV28 to TRBJ1-2; tentative D call: TRBD1 (5 bases). Germline CDR1 reads MDHEN; CDR2 reads SYDVKM. The CDR3 contains 12 residues. V was shortened by 2 bases and J by 8 bases, with 9 bases between the two germline ends. Here the CDR3 DNA reads TGTGCCAGCAGTTTAAGGGGTGGCGGCTACACCTTC. Its protein product is CASSLRGGGYTF.

This chain connects TRBV5-1 to TRBJ2-4, with 8 bases identical to TRBD2. Germline V gives CDR1 SGHRS, CDR2 YFSETQ. This CDR3 is 17 amino acids long. Trimming cost V 0 bases and J 7 bases; bases outside gene matches: 12. In DNA form, the CDR3 reads TGCGCCAGCAGCTTGGCTACCGGGACTAGTAGTTTCAACATTCAGTACTTC. As protein: CASSLATGTSSFNIQYF.

Only one count was recorded for this clone. V gene TRBV11-2 combines with J gene TRBJ2-7, with D perhaps TRBD1 (5 bases). This CDR3 has 13 amino acids. The V and J ends lost 2 bases and 5 bases respectively, with 10 bases between them. Looked up from germline, CDR1 is SGHAT and CDR2 is FQNNGV. The CDR3 bases are TGTGCCAGCAGCTTATGGCAGGGCCACGAGCAGTACTTC. Translating it yields CASSLWQGHEQYF.

The V and J genes are TRBV5-6 and TRBJ2-7; no reliable D call. This CDR3 spans 14 amino acids. Germline V gives CDR1 SGHDT, CDR2 YYEEEE. V gave up 1 base and J gave up 2 bases, with 10 bases separating them. CDR3 sequence: CASSLPSGPYEQYF. The CDR3, as DNA: TGTGCCAGCAGCTTGCCCTCAGGCCCCTACGAGCAGTACTTC.

The chain joins TRBV10-1 to TRBJ2-2; a possible D gene is TRBD2 (6 bases). The CDR3 sequence is 13 residues long. Germline CDR1 WNHNN, CDR2 SYGVQD (reference sequence). Deletions cut 5 bases from V and 8 bases from J, with 12 bases between. This CDR3 is CASSPTRVGELFF. The CDR3 coding sequence is TGCGCCAGCAGTCCGACTAGGGTTGGGGAGCTGTTTTTT.

V is TRBV19 and J is TRBJ2-5, with TRBD2 matching over 8 bases. The CDR3 has 13 amino acids. Germline V gene sequence: CDR1 LNHDA, CDR2 SQIVND (reference sequence). J lost 5 bases, V lost 3 bases, and 2 bases had no gene match. This chain's CDR3 is CASSISGGETQYF. The CDR3 DNA sequence: TGTGCCAGTAGTATCTCGGGGGGGGAGACCCAGTACTTC.

V gene TRBV6-5 combines with J gene TRBJ2-2; perhaps TRBD1 as D (5 bases). Trimming took 7 bases from V and 5 from J, leaving 17 bases between them. The CDR3 sequence is 15 residues long. Germline V gene data show CDR1 as MNHEY and CDR2 as SVGAGI. The CDR3 loop reads CASIGAGRGTGELFF. In nucleotides, the CDR3 is TGTGCCAGCATAGGGGCAGGAAGGGGAACCGGGGAGCTGTTTTTT.

The gene calls are TRBV19 and TRBJ2-7, with D perhaps assigned TRBD1 or TRBD2 (5 bases each). The length of the CDR3 is 14 residues. The germline gives CDR1 LNHDA, CDR2 SQIVND (reference sequence). V was clipped by 5 bases and J by 6 bases, with 17 bases between them. CDR3 sequence (DNA): TGTGCCAGTAGTCCAGGGACCTTACAGACCGAGCAGTACTTC. This codes for CASSPGTLQTEQYF. The whole variable domain, filled in from reference TRBV19 and TRBJ2-7, reads DGGITQSPKYLFRKEGQNVTLSCEQNLNHDAMYWYRQDPGQGLRLIYYSQIVNDFQKGDIAEGYSVSREKKESFPLTVTSAQKNPTAFYLCASSPGTLQTEQYFGPGTRLTVT.

Worth noting for this clone: Other nucleotide sequences from this sample produce the same CDR3. The CDR3 DNA follows: TGTGCCTGGAGTGTGTTGGGGGACACTGAAGCTTTCTTT. Translation: CAWSVLGDTEAFF. The gene calls are TRBV30 and TRBJ1-1, with a possible D match to TRBD1 (5 bases). The length of the CDR3 is 13 residues. The V and J ends lost 0 bases and 3 bases respectively, with 8 bases between them. Germline V lookup: CDR1 GTSNPN, CDR2 SVGIG (reference sequence).

About this clone: Mismatch with germline at one junction end may stem from a read error. The chain links TRBV7-7 to TRBJ2-2, with D possibly being TRBD2 (5 bases). The CDR3 loop spans 16 amino acids. CDR1 and CDR2 (germline): SSHAT, FNYEAQ (reference sequence). DNA for the CDR3: TGTGCTAGCAGCTTAGAGGTGGGCGCGGGCACCGGGGAGCTGTTTTTT. Its translation: CASSLEVGAGTGELFF.

This chain joins TRBV28 and TRBJ1-1; tentatively, D is TRBD1 (5 bases). Trimming removed 8 bases from V and 6 bases from J, with 16 bases in between. This CDR3 is built from 13 residues. The germline CDR1 and CDR2 sequences are MDHEN and SYDVKM. Written as DNA, the CDR3 is TGTGCCAGCGCGGGGGGAAATATAGCTGAAGCTTTCTTT. It encodes CASAGGNIAEAFF.

This clone was detected only once. The sample holds other DNA sequences that translate to the same CDR3. The chain couples TRBV7-6 to TRBJ2-3; D possibly corresponds to TRBD2 (6 bases). This CDR3 comprises 15 residues. V lost 3 bases, J lost 1 base, and 11 bases lay in between. Germline lookup yields CDR1 SGHVS and CDR2 FNYEAQ. CDR3 sequence reads: CASSLSGAGTDTQYF. As DNA, the CDR3 is TGTGCCAGCAGCTTGTCGGGAGCGGGCACAGATACGCAGTATTTT.

CDR3 sequence: CASRLDGSSYNEQFF. CDR3 bases: TGTGCCAGCAGATTGGACGGGAGCTCCTACAATGAGCAGTTCTTC. V gene TRBV6-4 combines with J gene TRBJ2-1; D perhaps matches TRBD2 (6 bases). Looked up from germline, CDR1 is MRHNA and CDR2 is SNTAGT. V shed 6 bases and J shed 0 bases, with 12 bases lying between them. This CDR3 is built from 15 residues.

The V call is TRBV7-8, the J call TRBJ2-3, with D possibly TRBD2 on 5 matching bases. Germline V CDR1 and CDR2: SGHVS, FQNEAQ. The CDR3 covers 13 residues. The V and J ends lost 10 bases and 5 bases respectively, with 16 bases between them. The CDR3 sequence is CATTRDVLDTQYF. The CDR3 DNA follows: TGTGCCACCACTAGGGATGTTTTAGATACGCAGTATTTT. Drawing the rest from reference TRBV7-8 and TRBJ2-3, the complete variable domain is GAGVSQSPRYKVAKRGQDVALRCDPISGHVSLFWYQQALGQGPEFLTYFQNEAQLDKSGLPSDRFFAERPEGSVSTLKIQRTQQEDSAVYLCATTRDVLDTQYFGPGTRLTVL.

This sequence joins TRBV6-1 and TRBJ2-1; the D is unclear. Germline loops: CDR1 MNHNS, CDR2 SASEGT. V was clipped by 1 base and J by 1 base, with 8 bases between them. The CDR3 runs 15 residues. For the CDR3, the DNA is TGTGCCAGCAGTGAAGTTCAAGGGTCCTACAATGAGCAGTTCTTC. This sequence encodes CASSEVQGSYNEQFF.